This T cell receptor beta chain emerged from a study of cytomegalovirus exposure and HLA in healthy donors. Study context: Assignment to the Caucasian-associated ancestry cluster applied to approximately 80% of the approximately 400 genotyped donors. Points from the study as a whole: According to a later analysis, donors in an Asian-associated ancestry cluster reportedly had fewer N-insertions than the approximately 620-donor mean. The classifier reportedly diagnosed cytomegalovirus status with high sensitivity and specificity.

The study ran its PCR with 60 Vbeta and 13 Jbeta primers. The assay was immunoSEQ multiplex PCR, and TCRdb's table has in-frame clones only and misses some. Of approximately 200,000 clones in the sample, about four fifths were seen once. Germline lookup yields CDR1 MNHEY and CDR2 SVGAGI. V was clipped by 6 bases and J by 6 bases, with 17 bases between them. The CDR3 loop spans 14 amino acids. Donors likely had unrecorded immune exposures despite being nominally healthy when sampled. About this clone itself: Its antigen is as yet unknown.

Source material: PBMCs. The sequence was obtained from a girl between 5 and 17 years old in good health and CMV-seropositive. V usage is TRBV6-5 and J usage is TRBJ1-2, with D possibly TRBD1 on 6 matching bases. This chain's CDR3 is CASRPLDSLDGYTF. The CDR3 coding sequence is TGTGCCAGCAGACCCCTGGACAGTTTAGATGGCTACACCTTC.